Listed below are T cell receptor beta chains from one sample, sequenced in a study of blood T cell repertoires in COVID-19. Produced via immunoSEQ multiplex PCR; TCRdb's table is partial and in-frame only. This repertoire shows tens of thousands of clones, around 91% found once; its top ten account for under 20%. Sequenced: peripheral blood. Receptors originate from a woman aged 55-75 years with COVID-19, enrolled during active disease. CDR3s include the opening cysteine and the closing phenylalanine or tryptophan. D genes are given only for firm matches. Clone size is shown for a subset of rows, as once, few, many or a class of expanded clone.

V gene,D gene,J gene,clone size,CDR3 protein,CDR3 DNA
TRBV5-1,NA,TRBJ1-3,NA,CASSLSGSGNTIYF,TGCGCCAGCAGCTTGAGCGGCTCTGGAAACACCATATATTTT
TRBV7-6,NA,TRBJ2-7,NA,CASSLQPPDRGSGSTYEQYF,TGTGCCAGCAGCTTACAACCGCCCGACAGGGGTAGCGGGAGTACATACGAGCAGTACTTC
TRBV5-1,NA,TRBJ2-7,NA,CASSQDIGSYEQYF,TGCGCCAGCAGCCAGGACATCGGCTCCTACGAGCAGTACTTC
TRBV18,NA,TRBJ1-3,NA,CASSPRSDSGNTIYF,TGTGCCAGCTCACCCCGATCAGACTCTGGAAACACCATATATTTT
TRBV3-1/TRBV3-2,TRBD1,TRBJ2-7,few,CASSLRQGTNYEQYF,TGTGCCAGCAGCCTCCGACAGGGGACAAACTACGAGCAGTACTTC
TRBV7-9,NA,TRBJ1-5,NA,CASSQEGPGLNQPQHF,TGTGCCAGCAGCCAAGAGGGCCCCGGGCTGAATCAGCCCCAGCATTTT
TRBV6-6,NA,TRBJ1-2,NA,CASSYGQGDGYTF,TGTGCCAGCAGTTACGGTCAGGGTGACGGCTACACCTTC
TRBV9,TRBD2,TRBJ2-3,NA,CASSAVSGTSTDTQYF,TGTGCCAGCAGCGCCGTTAGCGGGACTAGCACAGATACGCAGTATTTT
TRBV19,NA,TRBJ1-5,NA,CASSIPFSNQPQHF,TGTGCCAGTAGTATCCCTTTTAGCAATCAGCCCCAGCATTTT
TRBV28,NA,TRBJ2-3,NA,CATRGRSDTQYF,TGTGCCACCAGAGGGAGATCAGATACGCAGTATTTT
TRBV30,TRBD1,TRBJ1-6,NA,CAWYRGGNSPLHF,TGTGCCTGGTACAGGGGGGGGAATTCACCCCTCCACTTT
TRBV6-2/TRBV6-3,NA,TRBJ2-1,NA,CASTPGVVSYNEQFF,TGTGCCAGCACCCCGGGAGTAGTCTCCTACAATGAGCAGTTCTTC
TRBV6-5,NA,TRBJ1-4,NA,CASSYSSGREKLFF,TGTGCCAGCAGTTACTCTTCAGGGAGGGAAAAACTGTTTTTT
TRBV9,TRBD2,TRBJ2-1,NA,CASSVRLAGNNEQFF,TGTGCCAGCAGCGTCCGACTAGCGGGAAACAATGAGCAGTTCTTC
TRBV5-6,TRBD1,TRBJ2-5,NA,CASSLYRGRRETQYF,TGTGCCAGCAGCTTGTACAGGGGACGGCGGGAGACCCAGTACTTC
TRBV10-3,TRBD1,TRBJ1-2,once,CAISETGADSNYGYTF,TGTGCCATCAGTGAGACAGGGGCGGACTCTAACTATGGCTACACCTTC
TRBV12-5,TRBD2,TRBJ2-1,NA,CASGLVLGNLAGGPGPDNEQFF,TGTGCTAGTGGTTTGGTACTGGGCAATCTAGCGGGAGGGCCTGGTCCGGACAATGAGCAGTTCTTC
TRBV7-2,NA,TRBJ2-4,NA,CASSLGGGSNIQYF,TGTGCCAGCAGCTTAGGTGGGGGCTCCAACATTCAGTACTTC
TRBV5-6,NA,TRBJ1-1,NA,CASSLISGTEAFF,TGTGCCAGCAGCTTAATCTCAGGCACTGAAGCTTTCTTT
TRBV28,TRBD2,TRBJ2-7,NA,CASSRLGLANYEQYF,TGTGCCAGCAGTAGACTCGGACTAGCCAACTACGAGCAGTACTTC
TRBV21-1,NA,TRBJ1-1,NA,CASSKEIVGTGVTEAFF,TGTGCCAGCAGCAAAGAGATAGTGGGGACAGGGGTGACTGAAGCTTTCTTT
TRBV5-1,TRBD2,TRBJ2-1,few,CASSLQLAGVNEQFF,TGCGCCAGCAGCTTGCAACTAGCGGGAGTGAATGAGCAGTTCTTC
TRBV5-1,NA,TRBJ2-7,NA,CASSWQGGIYEQYF,TGCGCCAGCAGTTGGCAGGGTGGTATCTACGAGCAGTACTTC
TRBV10-3,NA,TRBJ1-2,NA,CAISESRVNYGYTF,TGTGCCATCAGTGAGTCGAGGGTGAACTATGGCTACACCTTC
TRBV10-1,NA,TRBJ2-1,once,CASSETLVSPYNEQFF,TGCGCCAGCAGTGAAACCCTAGTCTCCCCTTACAATGAGCAGTTCTTC
TRBV2,NA,TRBJ1-6,NA,CASSPGSRNSPLHF,TGTGCCAGCAGTCCCGGGTCCCGAAATTCACCCCTCCACTTT